This T cell receptor (beta chain) derives from a study of shared clonotypes between healthy human individuals (TCRdb year 2020). About the investigation overall: The cohort comprised a couple of women and a few men aged 18 to 49 years. For each donor, three plates each were used for CD4 naive and CD4 memory, two plates were used for CD8 naive, and one plate was used for CD8 memory. The study deeply sequenced blood TCR repertoires of five healthy adults to estimate repertoire size and the extent of clonotype sharing between individuals. Libraries were prepared and TCR repertoires were sequenced by different laboratories using diverse techniques, in order to increase sequencing depth and limit assay-specific biases. Each donor's leukapheresis produced roughly between roughly 0.85 and 10 billion PBMCs. Study-wide findings and limitations: Because the study included a small number of donors, the genetic and exposure-history diversity represented was limited. Naive subsets generally had larger estimated clonotype richness than memory subsets. When several donors were compared, the shared fraction of clonotypes was around 5.1% for naive CD4, more than 3% for naive CD8, 2% to 2.5% for memory CD4, and 0.35% to 0.4% for memory CD8. Clonotypes shared by all four sorted-subset donors showed higher generation probabilities than non-shared clonotypes. Sampling was restricted to blood, and TCR repertoires in tissues likely differ from the TCR repertoires found in blood. Pairwise subsampling led to the expectation that sequencing depth would affect the degree of clonotype sharing among donors. Even with the large sequencing depth, rarefaction of the sorted-subset datasets indicated that sequencing was incomplete.

For the CD8 naive samples, CD45RO-negative cells were positively selected for CCR7, yielding a CD45RA+CCR7+ population from which TemRA cells were excluded. The donors were healthy, HIV-negative adults with no recently reported acute infections or vaccinations. Every donor was a Caucasian adult living in Nashville, Tennessee, USA. Blood was obtained by leukapheresis, after which PBMCs were separated by Ficoll-Histopaque density gradient centrifugation and cryopreserved in liquid nitrogen vapor phase. Analytical flow cytometry was used to check the purity and quantity of each magnetically sorted T cell population. Genomic DNA was isolated from every sorted fraction and measured by UV absorbance on a Nanodrop 2000c. As to this clone: The antigen it binds to is not known. No much larger clone is present one base from it, and per-base qualities are unavailable.

TCR CDR3 regions were amplified from genomic DNA by multiplex PCR using the deep immunoSEQ assay. Genomic DNA extracted from each cell subset was distributed evenly over all wells of several immunoSEQ 96-well plates, and each plate served as one replicate. For sorted subsets, each replicate PCR was loaded with approximately 190 ng genomic DNA, equivalent to 25,000 to 35,000 T cell genomes. Purified libraries were quantified with a Qubit 3.0 fluorometer, sized on a Bioanalyzer 2100, and re-quantified with the KAPA Library Quantification kit. A separate single-read 150-cycle Illumina NextSeq 550 flow cell was used to sequence each immunoSEQ 96-well plate. On the study's bioinformatics: Because the immunoSEQ output held only junctional sequences and lacked quality scores, the filtering could not match the filtering applied to full-length reads. To assign V/J genes and CDR3, sequences were annotated using PyIR, a Python wrapper for IgBLAST v1.9, with IMGT germline references. Reads were filtered out if the reads had weak V/J assignments (E-value above 1e-6), no CDR3, stop codons, out-of-frame junctions, or ambiguous translated residues. V3J clonotypes were defined by identical inferred V gene, J gene, and CDR3 amino acid sequence. Percentage overlap between repertoires was calculated by dividing the number of shared unique clonotypes by the size of the smaller repertoire. Three approaches were used to assess repertoire richness: RTK rarefaction, the Chao1 estimator, and Recon v2.1 estimates of unobserved clonotypes. OLGA was used to compute generation probabilities for all TCRbeta clonotypes that the gDNA method yielded from a handful of donors. What TCRdb holds here is the immuneACCESS table cut down to in-frame rearrangements. Part of the clones is not present; checked against another copy, under half of the missing clones reflect an unresolved V gene, and the others are unexplained. The D gene and trimming were derived from the DNA, and the V and J assignments and clone size from that table. The sample profile shows approximately 840,000 clones; about 96% of them were found once. Around 0.21% of the sample comes from the top ten.

Inclusive of the bounding cysteine and phenylalanine, the CDR3 is 17 residues long. Just CDR3 DNA is preserved here, 51 bases in frame from base 1. The germline V gene (reference sequence) supplies CDR1 MNHEY and CDR2 SMNVEV. The V and J ends are trimmed by 4 bases and 0 bases, leaving 17 bases between them. Sequencing was performed on naive CD8+ T cells sorted from blood. Per the publication, the cell subset or site label means: CD45RA+CCR7+. The rearrangement joined TRBV27 to TRBJ2-3, with TRBD1 perhaps the D gene, on 6 matching bases. The origin of this receptor is a man in his thirties or forties in good health. The DNA sequence is as follows: TGTGCCAGCAGTTCTGACCGGGACAAGATTAGCACAGATACGCAGTATTTT. The translation is CASSSDRDKISTDTQYF.